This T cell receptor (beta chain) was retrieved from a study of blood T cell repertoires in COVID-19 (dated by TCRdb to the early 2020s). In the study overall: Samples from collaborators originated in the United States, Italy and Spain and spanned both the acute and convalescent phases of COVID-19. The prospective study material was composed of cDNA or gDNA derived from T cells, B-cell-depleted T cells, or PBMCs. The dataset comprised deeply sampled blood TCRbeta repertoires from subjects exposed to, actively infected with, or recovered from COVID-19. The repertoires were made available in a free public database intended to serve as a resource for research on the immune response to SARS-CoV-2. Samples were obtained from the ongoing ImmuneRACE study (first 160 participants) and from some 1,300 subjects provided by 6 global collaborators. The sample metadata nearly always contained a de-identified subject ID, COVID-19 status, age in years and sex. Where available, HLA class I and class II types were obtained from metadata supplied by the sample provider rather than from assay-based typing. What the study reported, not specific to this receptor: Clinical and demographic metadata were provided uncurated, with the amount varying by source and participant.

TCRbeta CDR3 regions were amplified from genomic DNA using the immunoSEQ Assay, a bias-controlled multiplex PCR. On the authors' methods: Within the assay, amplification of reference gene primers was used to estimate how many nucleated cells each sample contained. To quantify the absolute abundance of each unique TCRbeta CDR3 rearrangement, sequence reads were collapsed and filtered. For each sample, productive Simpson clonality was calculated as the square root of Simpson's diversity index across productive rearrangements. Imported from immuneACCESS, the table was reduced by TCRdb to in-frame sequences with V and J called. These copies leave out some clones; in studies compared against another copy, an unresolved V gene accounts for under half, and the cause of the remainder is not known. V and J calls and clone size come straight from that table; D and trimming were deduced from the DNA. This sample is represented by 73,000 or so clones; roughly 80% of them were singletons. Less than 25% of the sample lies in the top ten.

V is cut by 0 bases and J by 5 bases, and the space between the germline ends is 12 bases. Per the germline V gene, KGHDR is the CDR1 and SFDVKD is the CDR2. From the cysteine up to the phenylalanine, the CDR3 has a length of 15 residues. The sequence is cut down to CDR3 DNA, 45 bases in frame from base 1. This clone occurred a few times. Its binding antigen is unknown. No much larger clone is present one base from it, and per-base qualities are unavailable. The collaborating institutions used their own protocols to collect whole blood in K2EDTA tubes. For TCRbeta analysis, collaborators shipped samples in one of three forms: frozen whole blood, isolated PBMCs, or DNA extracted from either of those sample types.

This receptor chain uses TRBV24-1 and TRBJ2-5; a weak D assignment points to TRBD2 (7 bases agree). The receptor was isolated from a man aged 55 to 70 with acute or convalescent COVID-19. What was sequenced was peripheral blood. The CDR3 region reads CATSDLRGGMETQYF. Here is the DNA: TGTGCCACCAGTGATTTGAGGGGGGGAATGGAGACCCAGTACTTC.